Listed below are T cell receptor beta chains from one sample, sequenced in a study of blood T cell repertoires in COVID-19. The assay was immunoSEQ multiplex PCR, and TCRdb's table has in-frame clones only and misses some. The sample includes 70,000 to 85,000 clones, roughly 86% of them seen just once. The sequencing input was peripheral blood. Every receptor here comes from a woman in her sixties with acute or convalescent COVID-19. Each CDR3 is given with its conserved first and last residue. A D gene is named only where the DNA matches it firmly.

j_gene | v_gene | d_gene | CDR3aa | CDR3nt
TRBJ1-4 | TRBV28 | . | CASSDSRNEKLFF | TGTGCCAGCTCCGACAGCCGGAATGAAAAACTGTTTTTT
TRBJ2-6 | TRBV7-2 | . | CASSFSHRAAGANVLTF | TGTGCCAGCAGCTTTAGTCACAGGGCTGCTGGGGCCAACGTCCTGACTTTC
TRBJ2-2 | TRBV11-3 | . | CASSPDSTGELFF | TGTGCCAGCAGCCCCGACAGTACCGGGGAGCTGTTTTTT
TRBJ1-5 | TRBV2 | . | CASRQGLDQPQHF | TGTGCCAGCAGGCAGGGGTTGGATCAGCCCCAGCATTTT
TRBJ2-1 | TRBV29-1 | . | CSVDGDYNEQFF | TGCAGCGTGGACGGGGATTACAATGAGCAGTTCTTC
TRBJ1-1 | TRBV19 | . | CASSIDVTGWNTEAFF | TGTGCCAGTAGTATAGATGTAACAGGGTGGAATACTGAAGCTTTCTTT
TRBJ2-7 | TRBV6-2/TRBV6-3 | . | CASSYSRKYEQYF | TGTGCCAGCAGTTACTCGAGAAAATACGAGCAGTACTTC
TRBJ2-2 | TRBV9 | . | CASSPQGGNTGELFF | TGTGCCAGCAGCCCCCAGGGGGGGAACACCGGGGAGCTGTTTTTT
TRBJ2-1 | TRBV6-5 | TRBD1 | CASGVDRAGANEQFF | TGTGCCAGCGGGGTCGACAGGGCTGGGGCGAATGAGCAGTTCTTC
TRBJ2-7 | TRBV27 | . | CASSLTSGRGRLGQYF | TGTGCCAGCAGTTTAACCTCCGGCAGGGGCCGCTTAGGGCAGTACTTC
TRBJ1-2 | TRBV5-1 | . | CASSLQNPNYGYTF | TGCGCCAGCAGCTTACAGAATCCTAACTATGGCTACACCTTC